This T cell receptor beta chain emerged from a study of T-cell reconstitution after alpha-beta-depleted transplantation in children. Preparation of the TCRbeta library was carried out with unique molecular identifiers. One entry per CDR3 protein results from TCRdb running MiXCR on the PCR reads. This sample carries roughly 90,000 distinct CDR3 sequences, more than 10% of them seen once, and the ten largest clones take more than 11%. CDR3 length: 15 residues. Per the germline V gene, CDR1 is SGHTA and CDR2 is FQGNSA. With V trimmed by 2 bases and J by 4 bases, 6 bases remained unmatched. Sequences were derived from PBMCs from the stem cell graft donor, sampled from the stem cell graft. The origin of this receptor is a human donor who donated a stem cell graft to a child with inherited bone marrow failure. The chain combines TRBV7-2 with TRBJ2-3, with 7 bases that match TRBD1. The CDR3 bases are TGTGCCAGCAGCTTACCCGACAGGGTCTCAGATACGCAGTATTTT. Translating it yields CASSLPDRVSDTQYF.